Given below is one TCR beta chain in context. What it binds is unknown. This specimen belongs to a study of Ad26.COV2.S vaccination and SARS-CoV-2 variants. Study background: Intramuscularly, Ad26.COV2.S was given either once or twice, 56 days apart. Notes on the study in general: In TCR breadth and depth analyses, total T cell responses may have been underestimated. Substantial breadth in spike-specific CD8+ and CD4+ T cell responses was reportedly seen after vaccination.

Documented treatment: roughly 20 received Ad26.COV2.S at low or high dose, single or two shots; about 5 received placebo; per-sample allocation not given. The study sampled participants on day 63 after the first vaccine or placebo injection. What was given as vaccine was an Ad26 vector encoding Wuhan-strain SARS-CoV-2 spike. Some clones are missing from TCRdb's copy, which holds only in-frame ones; the method was immunoSEQ multiplex PCR. The profile covers about 480,000 clones, with roughly nine tenths appearing a single time and 13% taken by the ten largest. The material sequenced was peripheral blood, taken in a trial of Ad26.COV2.S vaccine versus placebo. The TCR originated in a person between 18 and 59 years old who received the Ad26.COV2.S COVID-19 vaccine or a placebo.

This CDR3 is CASSLGSGRVTEAFF. The CDR3 nucleotides are TGTGCCAGCAGCTTAGGGTCGGGACGAGTCACTGAAGCTTTCTTT. V usage is TRBV11-2 and J usage is TRBJ1-1; D possibly corresponds to TRBD1 (5 bases). The CDR3 has 15 amino acids. V was cut by 1 base and J by 4 bases, with 13 bases left in between. Germline V gives CDR1 SGHAT, CDR2 FQNNGV.